This T cell receptor (beta chain) was sequenced during a study of CD8 T cells in ankylosing spondylitis. TCRdb passed the 5' RACE reads through MiXCR, listing each CDR3 protein once. The sample includes approximately 250,000 distinct CDR3 sequences, approximately 10% of them seen just once. This sequence was found in a male donor with ankylosing spondylitis or in good health (not recorded which). What was sequenced was blood, either unsorted or a sorted T cell fraction (not recorded which).

CDR3 nucleotides: TGTGCCAGCAGCTTAGGGACTAGCGGGAGGGCAGGAGAGACCCAGTACTTC. Its protein product is CASSLGTSGRAGETQYF. This chain links TRBV11-2 with TRBJ2-5; 15 nucleotides align to TRBD2. The CDR3 is 17 residues long. With 1 base clipped from V and 4 bases from J, the junction kept 4 bases outside the gene matches. CDR1 is SGHAT, CDR2 FQNNGV, per germline.